Below are 5 T cell receptor beta chains sequenced from a single sample in a study of CD8+ T cells in alopecia areata. Documented treatment: oral pan-JAK inhibitor, 5-10 mg twice daily. cDNA serving as the sequencing template came from extracted, reverse transcribed RNA. The method was immunoSEQ multiplex PCR; TCRdb's version includes in-frame clones alone and lacks a portion of them. The sample contains some 220,000 clones, 50% to 60% of which appear only once. The material sequenced was CD4+ T cells sorted from blood, taken at week 4, from a patient treated with tofacitinib. All receptors come from a human donor with alopecia areata.

The chain links TRBV5-1 to TRBJ2-3, with D unresolved. Germline V gene data show CDR1 as SGHRS and CDR2 as YFSETQ. V was shortened by 0 bases and J by 5 bases, with 10 bases between the two germline ends. The CDR3 totals 14 residues. CDR3 sequence reads: CASSLGWVGDTQYF. The CDR3 nucleotides are TGCGCCAGCAGCTTGGGTTGGGTTGGAGATACGCAGTATTTT.

V and J are TRBV6-1 and TRBJ1-2; D is perhaps TRBD1 (5 bases). Per the germline V gene, CDR1 is MNHNS and CDR2 is SASEGT. V was pared by 10 bases and J by 8 bases, with 20 bases between. The CDR3 is 13 residues long. The CDR3 nucleotides are TGTGCCACGCTGAATCAGGACACCTGGGGCTACACCTTC. It yields the protein CATLNQDTWGYTF.

This chain connects TRBV29-1 to TRBJ1-2; tentative D call: TRBD1 (5 bases). V was shortened by 3 bases and J by 4 bases, with 15 bases between the two germline ends. The CDR3 contains 14 residues. The germline V gene encodes CDR1 SQVTM and CDR2 ANQGSEA. CDR3 bases: TGCAGCGTTGATACTTTCGACAGCCTCTATGGCTACACCTTC. Protein: CSVDTFDSLYGYTF. The full variable domain, completed using reference TRBV29-1 and TRBJ1-2, is SAVISQKPSRDICQRGTSLTIQCQVDSQVTMMFWYRQQPGQSLTLIATANQGSEATYESGFVIDKFPISRPNLTFSTLTVSNMSPEDSSIYLCSVDTFDSLYGYTFGSGTRLTVV.

The V and J genes are TRBV6-5 and TRBJ2-7, with a possible D match to TRBD1 (6 bases). The germline V and J ends were trimmed by 8 bases and 4 bases, with 21 bases remaining between them. CDR3 length: 15 residues. Germline CDR1 reads MNHEY; CDR2 reads SVGAGI. The CDR3 region is CASSISSRGSYEQYF. The CDR3 region has the DNA TGTGCCAGCTCAATCTCGTCGAGGGGGTCGTACGAGCAGTACTTC.

The rearrangement joins TRBV29-1 to TRBJ1-4; TRBD1 is a possible D gene (6 bases). This CDR3 has 11 amino acids. Germline V gene sequence: CDR1 SQVTM, CDR2 ANQGSEA. V lost 4 bases to trimming and J lost 7 bases, with 7 bases between them. CDR3 protein: CSVGDIEKLFF. In DNA form, the CDR3 reads TGCAGCGTTGGGGACATTGAAAAACTGTTTTTT.